Given below is one TCR beta chain in context. Generated by immunoSEQ multiplex PCR, the TCRdb table keeps only in-frame clones and is missing some. This sample has hundreds of thousands of clones, with approximately 90% found just once. V dropped 3 bases and J dropped 1; count of bases not matched to a gene: 13. Germline lookup yields CDR1 DFQATT and CDR2 SNEGSKA (reference sequence). The CDR3 covers 17 residues. The sample is drawn from a study of blood T cell repertoires in COVID-19. Study-wide background: Acute and convalescent COVID-19 specimens originated in the United States, Italy and Spain.

The chain employs TRBV20-1 and TRBJ2-3, with 7 positions matching TRBD2. This clonotype originated in a woman in her twenties or thirties with active or convalescent COVID-19. Sample: peripheral blood. CDR3 sequence reads: CSASPSGAPAGTDTQYF. Here the CDR3 DNA reads TGCAGTGCTAGTCCTAGCGGAGCGCCTGCTGGCACAGATACGCAGTATTTT.